Below are 4 T cell receptor beta chains sequenced from a single sample in a study of blood T cell repertoires in COVID-19. The data were produced by immunoSEQ multiplex PCR, yet TCRdb's version contains in-frame clones alone and is incomplete. Among 150,000 or so clones listed, 75% to 85% were seen once. Input material: peripheral blood. These receptors all come from a woman aged 50 to 65 with acute or convalescent COVID-19.

V usage is TRBV7-9 and J usage is TRBJ1-5; 8 bases agree with TRBD1. Germline CDR1 SEHNR, CDR2 FQNEAQ (reference sequence). The CDR3 covers 15 residues. The V segment lost 5 bases and the J segment 4 bases; nucleotides outside the gene matches: 7. CDR3 residues: CASSRGTGANQPQHF. CDR3 sequence (DNA): TGTGCCAGCAGCCGCGGGACAGGTGCTAATCAGCCCCAGCATTTT. Combining the CDR3 with reference TRBV7-9 and TRBJ1-5 gives the whole variable domain DTGVSQNPRHKITKRGQNVTFRCDPISEHNRLYWYRQTLGQGPEFLTYFQNEAQLEKSRLLSDRFSAERPKGSFSTLEIQRTEQGDSAMYLCASSRGTGANQPQHFGDGTRLSIL.

The chain links TRBV11-2 to TRBJ2-2; 7 bases are a match to TRBD2. J gave up 1 base and V 5 bases, and 4 bases lay outside the gene matches. CDR1 is SGHAT and CDR2 is FQNNGV in the germline V gene. The CDR3 covers 15 residues. The CDR3, as DNA: TGTGCCAGCAGCCTCTCGGGAGGGAACACCGGGGAGCTGTTTTTT. Translating gives CASSLSGGNTGELFF. The whole variable domain, filled in from reference TRBV11-2 and TRBJ2-2, reads EAGVAQSPRYKIIEKRQSVAFWCNPISGHATLYWYQQILGQGPKLLIQFQNNGVVDDSQLPKDRFSAERLKGVDSTLKIQPAKLEDSAVYLCASSLSGGNTGELFFGEGSRLTVL.

The chain joins TRBV28 to TRBJ2-7; 10 bases line up with TRBD1. CDR3 length equals 14 residues. The germline CDR1 and CDR2 sequences are MDHEN and SYDVKM. The junction had 8 bases not matched to a gene; V was cut back by 7 bases and J by 5 bases. CDR3: CASMRQGAENEQYF. CDR3 DNA sequence: TGTGCCAGCATGAGACAGGGGGCAGAGAACGAGCAGTACTTC.

A single count supports this clone. Here the CDR3 reads CASRVGQGSTYEQYF. For the CDR3, the DNA is TGTGCCAGCAGGGTCGGGCAGGGCAGTACCTACGAGCAGTACTTC. This sequence joins TRBV6-5 and TRBJ2-7; tentative D call: TRBD1 (5 bases). Germline V gives CDR1 MNHEY, CDR2 SVGAGI. Trimming removed 6 bases from V and 2 bases from J, with 17 bases in between. This CDR3 region has 15 residues.